Listed here are 21 T cell receptor beta chains from one sample, sequenced in a study of CD8 T cells in ankylosing spondylitis. Points from the study as a whole: Ankylosing spondylitis blood appeared to be characterized by a TCR beta motif of eight highly homologous variants.

MiXCR, run by TCRdb on the 5' RACE reads, gives a single entry per CDR3 protein. Among about 460,000 distinct CDR3 sequences, approximately 5% were seen once, and the ten largest hold under 4.5%. Their antigen targets remain unknown. The sequenced sample consisted of blood, either unsorted or a sorted T cell fraction (not recorded which). Source of these receptors: a male donor with ankylosing spondylitis.

This clonotype was recorded many times. The genes are TRBV5-1 and TRBJ2-3, with TRBD1 identical over 9 bases. The J segment lost 8 bases and the V segment lost 9 bases, leaving 13 bases of the junction unmatched. CDR1 SGHRS and CDR2 YFSETQ come from the germline V gene. This CDR3 is built from 14 residues. The CDR3 loop reads CATRGDREYGTQYF. CDR3 coding DNA: TGCGCCACCAGAGGGGACAGGGAGTATGGTACGCAGTATTTT.

This clonotype was recorded at least ten times. The rearrangement joins TRBV25-1 to TRBJ2-5; either TRBD1 or TRBD2 may supply D (5 bases each). The CDR3 has 14 amino acids. V was shortened by 5 bases and J by 5 bases, with 15 bases between the two germline ends. Germline CDR1 and CDR2: MGHDK and SYGVNS. The CDR3 DNA reads as TGTGCCAGCAGTTCCGGGACGCCTAGCGAGACCCAGTACTTC. Translated: CASSSGTPSETQYF.

Ten or more counts support this clonotype. This rearrangement joins TRBV7-2 to TRBJ2-3; 7 bases map to TRBD2. Trimming took 5 bases from V and 2 from J; bases not matched to a gene: 7. The CDR3 contains 15 residues. Per germline, CDR1 SGHTA and CDR2 FQGNSA. CDR3 DNA sequence: TGTGCCAGCAGCAACCGGGACTATTTCACAGATACGCAGTATTTT. Protein: CASSNRDYFTDTQYF.

This clonotype was seen many times. V is TRBV20-1 and J is TRBJ2-7; unclear D gene. From germline, CDR1 is DFQATT and CDR2 SNEGSKA (reference sequence). The germline V and J ends were trimmed by 2 bases and 0 bases, with 14 bases remaining between them. The CDR3 consists of 15 residues. This chain's CDR3 is CSARLGSQSSYEQYF. DNA for the CDR3: TGCAGTGCTAGACTGGGTAGCCAGAGCTCCTACGAGCAGTACTTC.

V gene TRBV5-1 combines with J gene TRBJ2-5; TRBD1 matches at 8 bases. V trimming: 4 bases; J trimming: 4 bases; junction bases outside the gene matches: 6. The CDR3 loop spans 14 amino acids. Germline V gene lookup returns CDR1 SGHRS and CDR2 YFSETQ. CDR3 sequence reads: CASSDRGMGETQYF. For the CDR3, the DNA is TGCGCCAGCAGCGACAGGGGCATGGGAGAGACCCAGTACTTC. Complete variable domain (other parts from reference TRBV5-1 and TRBJ2-5): KAGVTQTPRYLIKTRGQQVTLSCSPISGHRSVSWYQQTPGQGLQFLFEYFSETQRNKGNFPGRFSGRQFSNSRSEMNVSTLELGDSALYLCASSDRGMGETQYFGPGTRLLVL.

This clonotype was seen ten or more times. The CDR3 here is CASSLRKAPIYEQYF. As DNA, the CDR3 is TGTGCCAGCAGTTTACGTAAGGCACCTATCTACGAGCAGTACTTC. The gene calls are TRBV27 and TRBJ2-7; D not resolved. The germline CDR1 and CDR2 sequences are MNHEY and SMNVEV (reference sequence). Trimming cost V 2 bases and J 3 bases, with 14 bases left between them. The CDR3 is made up of 15 amino acids.

CDR3 DNA sequence: TGTGCCTGGAGCCAGACAGGGGGCCGCGAGACCCAGTACTTC. Encoded protein: CAWSQTGGRETQYF. The V call is TRBV30, the J call TRBJ2-5, with 10 bases identical to TRBD1. CDR3 size: 14 residues. CDR1 and CDR2 from the germline V gene are GTSNPN and SVGIG (reference sequence). The V and J ends lost 3 bases and 5 bases, in that order; junction bases with no gene match: 6.

The chain has TRBV4-1 and TRBJ2-2, with 7 bases matching TRBD2. Germline CDR1 and CDR2: MGHRA and YSYEKL. V lost 4 bases and J lost 8; bases outside the gene matches: 19. The CDR3 extends over 18 amino acids. The CDR3 spells CASSPRGFLADPGGELFF. CDR3 coding DNA: TGCGCCAGCAGCCCCCGGGGGTTTCTAGCGGACCCCGGGGGGGAGCTGTTTTTT.

In its sample, this clonotype was seen many times. The J gene is TRBJ2-1, the V gene TRBV10-3; 10 nucleotides match TRBD2. The CDR3 length is 16 residues. CDR1 and CDR2 from the germline V gene are ENHRY and SYGVKD. Trimming at V came to 5 bases and at J to 3 bases, leaving 7 bases not matched to a gene. The CDR3 is CAISRGGLADYNEQFF. The CDR3 coding sequence is TGTGCCATCAGTAGGGGCGGACTAGCGGACTACAATGAGCAGTTCTTC.

This clonotype was counted many times. The genes are TRBV5-1 and TRBJ2-7, with 8 bases aligning to TRBD1. Germline V CDR1 and CDR2: SGHRS, YFSETQ. The junction had 11 bases not matched to a gene; V was cut back by 6 bases and J by 0 bases. This CDR3 region has 16 residues. The CDR3 spells CASTLIGQGLSYEQYF. In nucleotides, the CDR3 is TGCGCCAGCACCCTTATAGGACAGGGTCTCTCCTACGAGCAGTACTTC.

This clonotype was observed at least ten times. V usage is TRBV27 and J usage is TRBJ2-1; 15 positions match TRBD2. In germline, CDR1 is MNHEY, CDR2 SMNVEV (reference sequence). The CDR3 is 18 residues long. V gave up 5 bases and J gave up 1 base; unmatched junction bases: 6. CDR3 sequence (DNA): TGTGCCAGCAGTCCGAGGACTAGCGGGAGGGCGTCCTACAATGAGCAGTTCTTC. It translates to CASSPRTSGRASYNEQFF.

This clonotype was observed many times. The chain has TRBV24-1 and TRBJ2-2, with D unresolved. Trimming removed 6 bases at V and 4 bases at J, with 11 bases between. Germline CDR1 and CDR2: KGHDR and SFDVKD. The CDR3 extends over 14 amino acids. Here the CDR3 reads CATSRTLSTGELFF. CDR3 sequence (DNA): TGTGCCACCAGTAGAACTCTGAGCACCGGGGAGCTGTTTTTT.

The chain recombines TRBV5-1 with TRBJ2-7; D unresolved. V gave up 1 base and J gave up 4 bases, with 12 bases separating them. This CDR3 contains 14 residues. Germline V gene sequence: CDR1 SGHRS, CDR2 YFSETQ. CDR3 loop: CASSLKGREYEQYF. As DNA, the CDR3 is TGCGCCAGCAGCTTGAAGGGCCGAGAATACGAGCAGTACTTC.

Ten or more counts support this clonotype. The genes are TRBV5-1 and TRBJ2-7; D unclear. CDR3 length equals 13 residues. Germline CDR1 reads SGHRS; CDR2 reads YFSETQ. The V gene lost 0 bases and the J gene lost 6 bases, with 10 bases spanning the gap. CDR3: CASSLDLDGEQYF. CDR3 sequence (DNA): TGCGCCAGCAGCTTGGATTTGGACGGCGAGCAGTACTTC.

This clonotype was found many times. The rearrangement joins TRBV10-3 to TRBJ2-1; D perhaps matches TRBD2 (6 bases). CDR1 is ENHRY and CDR2 is SYGVKD in the germline V gene. The CDR3 contains 15 residues. V dropped 2 bases and J dropped 6 bases, with 14 bases sitting between them. The CDR3 DNA is TGTGCCATCAGTGAGAGATCGGCGGGAAGCAATGAGCAGTTCTTC. Translated, it gives CAISERSAGSNEQFF.

This clonotype was counted ten times or more. The chain employs TRBV18 and TRBJ2-5; perhaps TRBD1 as D (6 bases). CDR1 is KGHSH, CDR2 LQKENI, per germline. This CDR3 spans 13 amino acids. Trimming removed 6 bases at V and 5 bases at J, with 13 bases between. The CDR3 region has the DNA TGTGCCAGCTCTCAGGGGCTAGTGGAGACCCAGTACTTC. Translated, it gives CASSQGLVETQYF.

This clonotype was detected a few times. This chain uses TRBV20-1 with TRBJ2-5; 9 bases line up with TRBD2. The CDR3 runs 15 residues. V was pared by 4 bases and J by 5 bases, with 11 bases of the junction left unmatched. In germline, CDR1 is DFQATT, CDR2 SNEGSKA (reference sequence). The CDR3 here is CSATWYGTSTETQYF. In DNA form, the CDR3 reads TGCAGTGCTACTTGGTACGGGACTAGCACTGAGACCCAGTACTTC.

This clonotype was recorded many times. The chain joins TRBV5-5 to TRBJ2-3; maybe TRBD1 (5 bases). Trimming took 2 bases from V and 0 from J, leaving 7 bases between them. Germline lookup yields CDR1 SGHKS and CDR2 YYEKEE (reference sequence). The CDR3 totals 14 residues. This CDR3 reads CASSFRQSTDTQYF. The CDR3 nucleotides are TGTGCCAGCAGCTTTAGACAGAGCACAGATACGCAGTATTTT.

Remarks on this clonotype: At one end, the junction sequence differs from germline, possibly due to a read error. The chain couples TRBV3-1 to TRBJ1-4; D unresolved. This CDR3 contains 18 residues. Germline CDR1 and CDR2: LGHDT and YNNKEL (reference sequence). The CDR3 DNA follows: TGTGCCTGCAGCCAAGATGTTTGGAAACGACAAGGTCCGGAAAAACTGTTTTTT. Protein: CACSQDVWKRQGPEKLFF.

V gene TRBV20-1 combines with J gene TRBJ1-6; D ambiguous. Germline loops: CDR1 DFQATT, CDR2 SNEGSKA (reference sequence). The CDR3 runs to 15 residues. V gave up 4 bases and J gave up 10 bases, with 20 bases separating them. The chain's CDR3 is CSAINPRTPGSPLHF. DNA of the CDR3: TGCAGTGCTATAAACCCCCGGACCCCCGGGTCACCCCTCCACTTT.

This clonotype was counted many times. CDR3 region: CASTVEGNQPQHF. The CDR3 DNA reads as TGTGCCAGCACCGTGGAGGGGAATCAGCCCCAGCATTTT. This chain joins TRBV12-3 or TRBV12-4 and TRBJ1-5; a weak D match, TRBD1 (5 bases). The CDR3 extends over 13 amino acids. The V and J ends lost 7 bases and 4 bases respectively, with 11 bases between them.